This is a list of T cell receptor beta chains from one sample in a study of healthy donors' naive CD4 and CD8 T cells. TCRdb passed the reads through MiXCR, listing each CDR3 protein once. The data hold 150,000 to 200,000 distinct CDR3 sequences, with 65% to 80% observed a single time. Sequencing was performed on naive CD4+ and CD8+ T cells sorted from blood, pooled from several donors. Every receptor here comes from a pool of human donors in good health; the sample pools cells from several healthy donors. CDR3s include the opening cysteine and the closing phenylalanine or tryptophan. D genes are given only for firm matches. Clone size is not always given. Where it is, it says once, few, many or a class for expanded clones.

clone_size	d_call	j_call	v_call	cdr3_aa	cdr3_nt
.	.	TRBJ2-5	TRBV11-2	CASSPWTEQETQYF	TGTGCCAGCAGCCCGTGGACGGAGCAAGAGACCCAGTACTTC
few	.	TRBJ1-2	TRBV10-3	CAISEPRWQVDGYTF	TGTGCCATCAGTGAACCCCGGTGGCAAGTTGATGGCTACACCTTC
.	.	TRBJ1-4	TRBV12-3/TRBV12-4	CASSLGEKLFF	TGTGCCAGCAGCCTGGGGGAAAAACTGTTTTTT
few	TRBD2	TRBJ2-1	TRBV6-2/TRBV6-3	CASSSSGRARHEQFF	TGTGCCAGCAGTTCTAGCGGGAGGGCCCGTCATGAGCAGTTCTTC
few	.	TRBJ2-1	TRBV4-3	CASSQGYMINEQFF	TGCGCCAGCAGCCAAGGATATATGATCAATGAGCAGTTCTTC
.	TRBD2	TRBJ2-6	TRBV14	CASSQDTLAGSSGANVLTF	TGTGCCAGCAGCCAAGATACACTAGCGGGTAGCTCTGGGGCCAACGTCCTGACTTTC
.	.	TRBJ1-2	TRBV6-5	CASSYSMRQPYISWAGYTF	TGTGCCAGCAGTTACTCCATGAGACAGCCCTACATATCCTGGGCTGGCTACACCTTC
few	.	TRBJ1-1	TRBV29-1	CSVEDQEVNTEAFF	TGCAGCGTTGAAGATCAGGAAGTGAACACTGAAGCTTTCTTT
.	TRBD2	TRBJ2-5	TRBV29-1	CSALAGYETQYF	TGCAGCGCGTTAGCGGGATACGAGACCCAGTACTTC
.	.	TRBJ1-1	TRBV29-1	CSVGGQTEAFF	TGCAGCGTGGGCGGACAGACTGAAGCTTTCTTT
few	.	TRBJ1-5	TRBV6-5	CASNTKGSLGEPQHF	TGTGCCAGCAACACCAAGGGCAGTCTAGGGGAGCCCCAGCATTTT
.	.	TRBJ1-5	TRBV20-1	CSARGVASNQPQHF	TGCAGTGCTAGAGGGGTAGCGAGCAATCAGCCCCAGCATTTT
.	TRBD2	TRBJ2-3	TRBV6-5	CASSLLAGTDTQYF	TGTGCCAGCAGTTTACTAGCGGGCACAGATACGCAGTATTTT
.	TRBD1	TRBJ2-7	TRBV29-1	CSVPTGTGSYEQYF	TGCAGCGTTCCTACCGGGACAGGGTCCTACGAGCAGTACTTC
.	TRBD1	TRBJ2-3	TRBV6-5	CASSRGQGRVDTQYF	TGTGCCAGCAGTCGAGGACAGGGGAGAGTAGATACGCAGTATTTT
.	.	TRBJ2-3	TRBV6-5	CASSYVSTDTQYF	TGTGCCAGCAGTTACGTCAGCACAGATACGCAGTATTTT
few	TRBD1	TRBJ2-1	TRBV5-4	CASNKQGLDEQFF	TGTGCCAGCAACAAACAGGGGCTTGATGAGCAGTTCTTC
.	.	TRBJ1-1	TRBV29-1	CSVGGTLNTEAFF	TGCAGCGTAGGCGGGACACTGAACACTGAAGCTTTCTTT
.	TRBD2	TRBJ2-1	TRBV29-1	CSVRLAGDYNEQFF	TGCAGCGTCCGGCTAGCGGGAGATTACAATGAGCAGTTCTTC
.	.	TRBJ2-1	TRBV29-1	CSVEKGGAGEQFF	TGCAGCGTTGAGAAGGGGGGAGCTGGCGAGCAGTTCTTC
few	TRBD2	TRBJ2-3	TRBV19	CASNQGLAGATDTQYF	TGTGCCAGTAACCAGGGACTAGCGGGAGCGACAGATACGCAGTATTTT
once	TRBD1	TRBJ1-1	TRBV19	CASSATGRNAEAFF	TGTGCCAGTAGTGCGACAGGGAGGAACGCTGAAGCTTTCTTT
.	.	TRBJ2-1	TRBV29-1	CSVTLSEAYNEQFF	TGCAGCGTTACCCTCTCGGAGGCCTACAATGAGCAGTTCTTC
few	TRBD1	TRBJ1-2	TRBV6-5	CASSRDRYGYTF	TGTGCCAGCAGCCGGGACAGATATGGCTACACCTTC
.	.	TRBJ2-3	TRBV6-5	CASSRFRGADTQYF	TGTGCCAGCAGTAGATTCAGGGGCGCAGATACGCAGTATTTT
.	.	TRBJ2-7	TRBV29-1	CSVEDPIYYEQYF	TGCAGCGTTGAAGATCCCATCTACTACGAGCAGTACTTC
.	.	TRBJ2-7	TRBV10-3	CAISTGTTYEQYF	TGTGCCATCAGTACCGGGACCACATACGAGCAGTACTTC
.	.	TRBJ2-1	TRBV29-1	CSVEGLAYNEQFF	TGCAGCGTTGAAGGGTTAGCCTACAATGAGCAGTTCTTC
few	TRBD1	TRBJ2-7	TRBV29-1	CSVRQGNEQYF	TGCAGCGTGCGACAGGGGAACGAGCAGTACTTC
.	TRBD2	TRBJ2-1	TRBV25-1	CASSELVASGGHSSYNEQFF	TGTGCCAGCAGTGAATTAGTTGCTAGCGGGGGCCATAGCTCCTACAATGAGCAGTTCTTC
.	.	TRBJ1-2	TRBV30	CAWSVPTTYGYTF	TGTGCCTGGAGTGTACCGACCACTTATGGCTACACCTTC
.	.	TRBJ1-1	TRBV10-3	CAISERTNTGNTEAFF	TGTGCCATCAGTGAGCGCACAAACACAGGGAACACTGAAGCTTTCTTT
.	.	TRBJ1-1	TRBV18	CASSGPGTEAFF	TGTGCCAGCTCAGGCCCCGGCACTGAAGCTTTCTTT
.	TRBD2	TRBJ2-1	TRBV29-1	CSAELAEIYNEQFF	TGCAGCGCCGAACTAGCGGAGATATACAATGAGCAGTTCTTC
.	.	TRBJ2-2	TRBV12-3/TRBV12-4	CASRAAGANTGELFF	TGTGCCAGCAGGGCCGCGGGTGCGAACACCGGGGAGCTGTTTTTT
.	.	TRBJ1-5	TRBV12-3/TRBV12-4	CASRHITQAFYSNQPQHF	TGTGCCAGCAGACACATCACTCAGGCTTTTTATAGCAATCAGCCCCAGCATTTT
.	TRBD2	TRBJ2-1	TRBV29-1	CSVYSGRAVSGNEQFF	TGCAGCGTGTATAGCGGGAGGGCCGTATCTGGCAATGAGCAGTTCTTC
.	.	TRBJ2-7	TRBV29-1	CSVDAGGFYEQYF	TGCAGCGTTGACGCAGGCGGGTTCTACGAGCAGTACTTC
.	.	TRBJ1-2	TRBV20-1	CSAGKPDYYGYTF	TGCAGTGCTGGAAAGCCCGATTACTATGGCTACACCTTC
.	.	TRBJ1-2	TRBV6-6	CASILDRGYTF	TGTGCCAGCATTTTAGACAGAGGCTACACCTTC
.	.	TRBJ2-1	TRBV29-1	CSVSGQDNEQFF	TGCAGCGTTTCAGGACAAGACAATGAGCAGTTCTTC